This T cell receptor beta chain comes out of a study of T cells in Graves' hyperthyroidism and ophthalmopathy. V dropped 2 bases and J dropped 3 bases, with 14 bases sitting between them. The germline CDR1 and CDR2 sequences are DFQATT and SNEGSKA (reference sequence). The CDR3 contains 15 residues. This clonotype was counted only a few times. The source material, RNA transcripts, was used to amplify TCR beta CDR3 regions. The primer set for the first-round RT-PCR of the TCR CDR3 was HTBI. MiXCR was run by TCRdb on the multiplex PCR reads, yielding one entry per CDR3 protein. Of over 700,000 distinct CDR3 sequences listed, 15% to 20% are singletons.

This TCR was sampled from a woman aged 45-59 years with Graves' hyperthyroidism that later progressed to Graves' ophthalmopathy. V usage is TRBV20-1 and J usage is TRBJ2-1; D assignment may be TRBD1 or TRBD2 (5 bases each). Sample: blood. CDR3 amino acids: CSARQGREYYNEQFF. In DNA, the CDR3 is TGCAGTGCTAGACAGGGAAGGGAGTACTACAATGAGCAGTTCTTC.